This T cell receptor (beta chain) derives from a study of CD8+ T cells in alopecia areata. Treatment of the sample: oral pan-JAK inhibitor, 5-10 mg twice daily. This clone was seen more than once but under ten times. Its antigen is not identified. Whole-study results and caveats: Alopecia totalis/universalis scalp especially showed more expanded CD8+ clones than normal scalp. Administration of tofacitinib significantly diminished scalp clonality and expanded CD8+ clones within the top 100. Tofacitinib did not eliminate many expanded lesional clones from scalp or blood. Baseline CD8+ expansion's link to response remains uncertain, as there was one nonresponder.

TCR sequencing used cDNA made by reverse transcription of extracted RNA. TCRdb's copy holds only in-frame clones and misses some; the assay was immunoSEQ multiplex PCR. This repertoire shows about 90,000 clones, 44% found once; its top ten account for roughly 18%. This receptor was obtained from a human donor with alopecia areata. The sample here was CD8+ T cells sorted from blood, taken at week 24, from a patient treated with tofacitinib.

This CDR3 is CSVISGRVYEQYF. The CDR3 DNA reads TGCAGCGTCATTAGCGGGAGGGTCTACGAGCAGTACTTC. The rearrangement joins TRBV29-1 to TRBJ2-7; TRBD2 matches at 11 bases. The CDR3 extends over 13 amino acids. CDR1 and CDR2 (germline): SQVTM, ANQGSEA. J gave up 3 bases and V 6 bases, and 4 bases lay outside the gene matches.